This TCR beta chain was obtained from a study of human T cells and chemical hapten exposure (dated by TCRdb to the early 2020s). Study-wide context: For sensitization, 2% DPC in acetone was applied to an approximately 2 cm by approximately 2 cm area of upper inner arm skin. Throughout the study period of roughly 24 weeks, patients also received therapeutic DPC doses to the scalp every week. Patch tests used Finn chambers with 0.01% DPC on the upper back, scored after 6 days by International Contact Dermatitis Research Group standards. Most of the patients in the cohort were female, and the cohort covered alopecia areata with under or over 50% scalp involvement, alopecia totalis and alopecia universalis. Libraries were pooled for sequencing, and per-sample TCR yields varied mainly because of small differences in library volumes within the pool. This study followed changes in the peripheral blood TCR repertoire in vivo during primary and secondary sensitization of alopecia patients to the hapten diphenylcyclopropenone (DPC). Patient blood was sampled pre-sensitization (week 0) and at 2, 6 and about 24 weeks after DPC sensitization. For TCR sequencing, blood came from 25 to 35 alopecia patients at anywhere from one to four time points (pre-sensitization, 2, 6 and 24 weeks).

The time point label corresponds to: pre-sensitization, week 0. According to the study, the label for this sample's treatment or condition signals: therapeutic diphenylcyclopropenone sensitization with weekly scalp DPC. Blood at each patch-test visit was drawn before the patch test was applied. To be eligible, patients had to be aged 18 to 70, diagnosed with alopecia and judged suitable for DPC therapy, while pregnant patients were excluded. Total RNA was extracted from unfractionated whole blood that had been collected in Tempus Blood RNA tubes. What the work shows at the level of the full study, not this receptor alone: Because every patient had alopecia, a presumed autoimmune disease, the patients' immune response might differ from that of healthy individuals. Patch test score correlated positively with the number of PT1 expanded TCRs, reaching significance at thresholds 8, 16 and 32 but not at 4. After repeated subsampling, changes were observed in the strength of the expansion versus patch-test correlation and in the threshold at which the correlation became significant. DPC sensitization did not change the number of TCRs with a frequency above 1 in 1000, and there was no evidence of changes in global repertoire structure. Significantly more large CDR3 similarity clusters were formed by expanded TCRs than by pre-sensitization or healthy control sets, consistent with antigen-driven responses.

The cysteine opens and the phenylalanine closes a CDR3 of 16 amino acids. Left in the record is the CDR3 DNA by itself, 48 bases read in frame from the first base. The germline V gene sets CDR1 to SGHRS and CDR2 to YFSETQ. Clipping removes 9 bases from V and 0 bases from J, with 11 as the unmatched junction base count. Libraries were constructed by RACE. The sequencing machine was a NextSeq 500. Library preparation attached unique molecular identifiers to individual cDNA molecules for quantitative, reproducible TCR counting. Each blood RNA sample was used to sequence both TCR alpha and TCR beta chains. The source study handled its data this way. Samples had a median of roughly 91,000 TCRs, with a range from about 23,224 to 750,000. V, J and CDR3 annotation of the TCR reads was performed with the Decombinator software suite. For PS versus PT1 abundance plots, all samples were subsampled to the same number of TCRs (28,000). TCRs were defined as expanded if absent before sensitization and observed at least eight times at the 2-week time point. Starting from the raw public reads, TCRdb applied fastp trimming at Q25, assembled clones with MiXCR and retained in-frame beta chains. Every distinct CDR3 protein forms one entry, paired with its most common genes and DNA. For this entry, the V and J calls and clone size follow TCRdb and not the study's own pipeline. The table for this sample lists approximately 38,000 distinct CDR3 sequences; about 10% of them were counted only once. The biggest ten clones account for 5% to 6.5% of the sample.

This clonotype was seen only a few times. This receptor's antigen is unknown. No per-base quality is available; no much larger clone lies one base away. The chain uses TRBV5-1 and TRBJ2-1; 8 bases in between match TRBD2. Here the sequenced sample was whole blood, taken in connection with sensitization to the hapten diphenylcyclopropenone (DPC). The receptor was derived from a man aged 30 to 39 with alopecia areata. Some clones in this sample may be carry-over from other donors' samples. The CDR3 protein: CATSYSGVSSYNEQFF. The base sequence is TGCGCCACCAGTTATAGCGGGGTCAGCTCCTACAATGAGCAGTTCTTC.